Shown below are 11 T cell receptor beta chains from a single sample sequenced in a study of T cells expressing NK-cell markers. Following a re-call of the 5' RACE reads, TCRdb has one entry per CDR3 protein and lacks DNA. Its table records more than 20,000 distinct CDR3 sequences. Sequences were obtained from blood T cells: a sorted CD56 or NKG2C T cell subset, CD4+ or CD8+ T cells, or bulk PBMC T cells (not recorded which). These receptors were taken from a man aged 18 to 69 in good health.

CDR3 amino acids: CASRRTDYTDTQYF. The J gene is TRBJ2-3, the V gene TRBV6-1; with no DNA, the TCRdb D assignment of TRBD1 cannot be verified. Germline-derived CDR1 and CDR2 are MNHNS and SASEGT. The CDR3 extends over 14 amino acids.

V and J are TRBV7-2 and TRBJ2-2; TCRdb designates TRBD1, a call that cannot be tested without DNA. The germline gives CDR1 SGHTA, CDR2 FQGNSA. The CDR3 contains 16 residues. This chain's CDR3 is CASSLGHLWGTGELFF.

The gene calls are TRBV9 and TRBJ2-1; TCRdb lists TRBD2, though no DNA is available to test this call. CDR3 size: 15 residues. CDR1 is SGDLS, CDR2 YYNGEE, per germline. This chain's CDR3 is CASSGTSGSDNEQFF.

The chain uses TRBV20-1 and TRBJ2-3; TCRdb designates TRBD2, a call that cannot be tested without DNA. The germline V gene has CDR1 DFQATT and CDR2 SNEGSKA (reference sequence). CDR3 length: 16 amino acids. The CDR3: CSASRPGRPFTDTQYF.

This chain links TRBV6-2 or TRBV6-3 with TRBJ2-3. Germline V gene lookup returns CDR1 MNHEY and CDR2 SVGEGT. The CDR3 extends over 12 amino acids. CDR3 residues: CASSYMRDTQYF.

This chain uses TRBV6-2 or TRBV6-3 with TRBJ2-4; without DNA, the TCRdb call of TRBD1 cannot be checked. The CDR3 consists of 13 residues. Germline loops: CDR1 MNHEY, CDR2 SVGEGT. The CDR3 reads CASETGGTNIQYF.

This rearrangement joins TRBV12-3 or TRBV12-4 to TRBJ2-2; TCRdb designates TRBD2, a call that cannot be tested without DNA. The CDR3 consists of 15 residues. This CDR3 reads CASSLGLAGFGELFF.

This sequence joins TRBV5-1 and TRBJ2-5. Per the germline V gene, CDR1 is SGHRS and CDR2 is YFSETQ. CDR3 length: 13 residues. The CDR3 is CASSSTRGETQYF.

This rearrangement joins TRBV10-2 to TRBJ2-2. This CDR3 has 16 residues. Germline V gives CDR1 WSHSY, CDR2 SAAADI. CDR3: CASRPMTVANTGELFF.

V and J are TRBV28 and TRBJ2-1; lacking DNA, the TRBD1 call made by TCRdb goes unchecked. Germline V CDR1 and CDR2: MDHEN, SYDVKM. CDR3 size: 15 residues. This chain's CDR3 is CASSPGQGGYNEQFF.

The rearrangement uses TRBV6-2 or TRBV6-3 and TRBJ1-2. CDR3 length equals 12 residues. CDR1 and CDR2 (germline): MNHEY, SVGEGT. The CDR3 region is CASSYNGYGYTF.